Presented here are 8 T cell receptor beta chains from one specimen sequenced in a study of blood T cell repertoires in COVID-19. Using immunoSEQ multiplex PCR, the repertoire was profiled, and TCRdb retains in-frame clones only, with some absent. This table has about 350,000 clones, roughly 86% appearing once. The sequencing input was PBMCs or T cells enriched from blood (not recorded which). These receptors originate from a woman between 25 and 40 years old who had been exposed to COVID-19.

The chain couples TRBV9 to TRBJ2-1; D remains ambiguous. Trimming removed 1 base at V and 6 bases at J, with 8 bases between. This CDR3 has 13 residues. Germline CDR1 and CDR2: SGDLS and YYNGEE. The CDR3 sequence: CASSVNPGNEQFF. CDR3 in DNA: TGTGCCAGCAGCGTAAACCCCGGCAATGAGCAGTTCTTC.

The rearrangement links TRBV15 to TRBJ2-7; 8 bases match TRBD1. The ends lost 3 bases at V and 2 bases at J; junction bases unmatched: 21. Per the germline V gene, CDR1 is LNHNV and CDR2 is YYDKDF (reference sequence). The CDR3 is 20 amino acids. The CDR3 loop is CATSSLQLGTGDRGTYEQYF. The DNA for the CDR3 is TGTGCCACCAGCAGCCTCCAGTTAGGGACCGGAGACAGGGGTACCTACGAGCAGTACTTC.

The CDR3 DNA follows: TGTGCCAGCAGCCAAGGACAGGGTATAGGCGAAAAACTGTTTTTT. Translation gives CASSQGQGIGEKLFF. The rearrangement uses TRBV6-5 and TRBJ1-4; TRBD1 agrees at 8 bases. Germline CDR1 reads MNHEY; CDR2 reads SVGAGI. The ends lost 6 bases at V and 8 bases at J; junction bases unmatched: 11. The CDR3 spans 15 residues.

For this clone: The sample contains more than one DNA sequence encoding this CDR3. The CDR3, as DNA: TGTGCCAGCAGCCCCCCCAGGGGAAACTCTGGAAACACCATATATTTT. This sequence encodes CASSPPRGNSGNTIYF. The chain couples TRBV5-8 to TRBJ1-3; TRBD1 might be the D (6 bases). Germline CDR1 and CDR2: SGHTS and YDEGEE. The CDR3 extends over 16 amino acids. V gave up 4 bases and J gave up 0 bases, with 14 bases separating them.

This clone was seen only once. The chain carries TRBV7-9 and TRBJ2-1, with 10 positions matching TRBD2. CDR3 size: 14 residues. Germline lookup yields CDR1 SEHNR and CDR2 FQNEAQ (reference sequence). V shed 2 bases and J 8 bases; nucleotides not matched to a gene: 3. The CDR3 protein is CASSLQREGYEQFF. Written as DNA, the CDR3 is TGTGCCAGCAGCTTACAGCGGGAGGGATATGAGCAGTTCTTC.

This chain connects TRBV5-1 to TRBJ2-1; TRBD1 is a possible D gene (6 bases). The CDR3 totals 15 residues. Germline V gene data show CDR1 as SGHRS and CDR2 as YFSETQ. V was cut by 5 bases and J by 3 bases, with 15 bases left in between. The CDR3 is CASRKGGNLYNEQFF. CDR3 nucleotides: TGCGCCAGCAGGAAAGGGGGAAACCTCTACAATGAGCAGTTCTTC.

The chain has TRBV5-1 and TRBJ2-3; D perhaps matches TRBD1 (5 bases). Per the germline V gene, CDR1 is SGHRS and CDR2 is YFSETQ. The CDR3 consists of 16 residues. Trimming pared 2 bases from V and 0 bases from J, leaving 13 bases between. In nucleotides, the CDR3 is TGCGCCAGCAGCTTTCAAGGGGTGCCTAGCACAGATACGCAGTATTTT. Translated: CASSFQGVPSTDTQYF. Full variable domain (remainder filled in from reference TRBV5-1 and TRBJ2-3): KAGVTQTPRYLIKTRGQQVTLSCSPISGHRSVSWYQQTPGQGLQFLFEYFSETQRNKGNFPGRFSGRQFSNSRSEMNVSTLELGDSALYLCASSFQGVPSTDTQYFGPGTRLTVL.

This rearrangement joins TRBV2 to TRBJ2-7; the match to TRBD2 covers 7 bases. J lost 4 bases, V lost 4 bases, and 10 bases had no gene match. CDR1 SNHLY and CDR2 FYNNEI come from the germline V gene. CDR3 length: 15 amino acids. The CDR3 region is CASSAFAGDEYEQYF. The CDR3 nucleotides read TGTGCCAGCAGTGCCTTTGCGGGAGACGAATACGAGCAGTACTTC.